The rows below give T cell receptor beta chains drawn from one sample of a study of blood T cell repertoires in COVID-19. Data came from immunoSEQ multiplex PCR; TCRdb stores just in-frame clones and leaves some out. The table lists tens of thousands of clones, roughly four fifths of them singletons, with around a fifth in the top ten. Sequencing was carried out using peripheral blood. The origin of the receptors is a human donor in a cohort sampled during active COVID-19. Both conserved end residues are part of each CDR3. The D gene is left open where the match is weak. Rows may omit the clone size; those that give it use once, few, many or a size class.

CDR3 DNA	CDR3 protein	clone size	V gene	J gene	CDR3 length	D gene
TGTGCCACCAGCAGCAGGGGGGCCGAGACCCAGTACTTC	CATSSRGAETQYF	NA	TRBV15	TRBJ2-5	13	NA
TGTGCCACCGCGGGCAGGGACTCGGGCAATCAGCCCCAGCATTTT	CATAGRDSGNQPQHF	NA	TRBV24-1	TRBJ1-5	15	NA
TGTGCCAGCAGGGCCGGGGGGGTCGGAAACATTCAGTACTTC	CASRAGGVGNIQYF	NA	TRBV7-2	TRBJ2-4	14	TRBD2
TGTGCCAGCAGCCAACCTCCAGGGGTGACTAATGAAAAACTGTTTTTT	CASSQPPGVTNEKLFF	NA	TRBV16	TRBJ1-4	16	NA
TGTGCCAGCAACCTACCCTCCGGACAGGGACCTAACTATGGCTACACCTTC	CASNLPSGQGPNYGYTF	once	TRBV9	TRBJ1-2	17	TRBD1
TGTGCCAGCAGTTTCACTAGCGGCTACGAGCAGTACTTC	CASSFTSGYEQYF	NA	TRBV12-3/TRBV12-4	TRBJ2-7	13	TRBD2
TGTGCCAGCAGTGACCAGGGTCTCGGCAATCAGCCCCAGCATTTT	CASSDQGLGNQPQHF	NA	TRBV6-1	TRBJ1-5	15	NA
TGCGCCAGCAGCCAAGATAGAGGGGGGAACACTGAAGCTTTCTTT	CASSQDRGGNTEAFF	NA	TRBV4-1	TRBJ1-1	15	NA
TGTGCCAGCAGCTTATACCAGGGAGGGACACAAGAGACCCAGTACTTC	CASSLYQGGTQETQYF	NA	TRBV7-9	TRBJ2-5	16	NA
TGTGCCACCAGCAGAGATCCGTCGTCACCCCTCCACTTT	CATSRDPSSPLHF	few	TRBV15	TRBJ1-6	13	NA
TGTGCCAGCAGCCAAGGTGGACATAGCACTGAAGCTTTCTTT	CASSQGGHSTEAFF	NA	TRBV3-1/TRBV3-2	TRBJ1-1	14	NA
TGCGCCAGCAGCCCCGTGGGTCGAGGGGGTCGAGAGACCCAGTACTTC	CASSPVGRGGRETQYF	NA	TRBV5-1	TRBJ2-5	16	NA
TGCGCCAGCAGCTTTCGACAGGGGGCTGGCTACACCTTC	CASSFRQGAGYTF	NA	TRBV5-1	TRBJ1-2	13	TRBD1
TGTGCCAGCAGTGAAATTGGGCAGGGGGTGAGGGAGACCCAGTACTTC	CASSEIGQGVRETQYF	NA	TRBV2	TRBJ2-5	16	TRBD1
TGTGCCAGCAGTGAAGCCGGGACAGGTACGGAAAAACTGTTTTTT	CASSEAGTGTEKLFF	few	TRBV6-1	TRBJ1-4	15	TRBD1
TGTGCCAGCAGCCAAGGCCGAGCTCGAGAGACCCAGTACTTC	CASSQGRARETQYF	NA	TRBV3-1/TRBV3-2	TRBJ2-5	14	NA
TGCGCCAGCAGCCAAGGTTGGCAGGGCGGTCAGCCCCAGCATTTT	CASSQGWQGGQPQHF	NA	TRBV4-1	TRBJ1-5	15	NA
TGTGCCAGCAGCCGACTAGCGGGGGGATACGAGCAGTACTTC	CASSRLAGGYEQYF	NA	TRBV6-2/TRBV6-3	TRBJ2-7	14	TRBD2
TGCGCCAGCAGCCGGGGGGGACAGAGCTACGAGCAGTACTTC	CASSRGGQSYEQYF	NA	TRBV5-1	TRBJ2-7	14	NA
TGTGCCAGCAGGCTTCAGGGGGATAACTACGAGCAGTACTTC	CASRLQGDNYEQYF	NA	TRBV5-4	TRBJ2-7	14	TRBD1
TGCGCCAGCAACCAGGGGGGTCCCGATGAGCAGTTCTTC	CASNQGGPDEQFF	NA	TRBV5-1	TRBJ2-1	13	NA
TGCAGCGTTGAAACGGGAGATGAGCAGTTCTTC	CSVETGDEQFF	NA	TRBV29-1	TRBJ2-1	11	NA
TGTGCCAGCAGGGACGGGACAAGGGGTACGCAGTATTTT	CASRDGTRGTQYF	NA	TRBV6-5	TRBJ2-3	13	NA
TGTGCCAGCAGTTTAACACAGGGGATAAGGGAAAAACTGTTTTTT	CASSLTQGIREKLFF	NA	TRBV28	TRBJ1-4	15	TRBD1
TGTGCCAGCAGCTCCCCGGAGACCCAGTACTTC	CASSSPETQYF	NA	TRBV11-2	TRBJ2-5	11	NA
TGTGCCACCGCTAGCGGACTTAGCACAGATACGCAGTATTTT	CATASGLSTDTQYF	NA	TRBV10-3	TRBJ2-3	14	TRBD2
TGTGCCAGTACCCTATTGGGGGGATCTAGAGGGAACACTGAAGCTTTCTTT	CASTLLGGSRGNTEAFF	NA	TRBV19	TRBJ1-1	17	NA
TGTGCCAGCTCACGGGCGGGGGACCGCACAGATACGCAGTATTTT	CASSRAGDRTDTQYF	NA	TRBV18	TRBJ2-3	15	TRBD2
TGTGCCAGCAGCCCGGGGATGGTAGCGGTCCAAGAGACCCAGTACTTC	CASSPGMVAVQETQYF	NA	TRBV3-1/TRBV3-2	TRBJ2-5	16	NA
TGTGCCAGCAGGCAAGGGACAGCGGAGTGGGATACGCAGTATTTT	CASRQGTAEWDTQYF	NA	TRBV3-1/TRBV3-2	TRBJ2-3	15	TRBD1
TGTGCCAGCAGCCAAGTGCGGCGGGCCTCCGGAGTCCCAGATACGCAGTATTTT	CASSQVRRASGVPDTQYF	once	TRBV14	TRBJ2-3	18	NA
TGTGCCAGCAGCCAAGAAGCGGGACTAGCGGGGGGCCTGGCCTACGAGCAGTACTTC	CASSQEAGLAGGLAYEQYF	NA	TRBV4-2	TRBJ2-7	19	TRBD2
TGCGCCAGCAGCTTGGGCAGGGGGACGTACAATGAGCAGTTCTTC	CASSLGRGTYNEQFF	NA	TRBV5-1	TRBJ2-1	15	TRBD1
TGTGCCAGCAGCAACACAGCTTGGGAGACCCAGTACTTC	CASSNTAWETQYF	NA	TRBV28	TRBJ2-5	13	NA
TGTGCTAGCAGCTCTAGCGGGGGGCCCTACAATGAGCAGTTCTTC	CASSSSGGPYNEQFF	once	TRBV7-7	TRBJ2-1	15	TRBD2
TGCGCCAGCAGCTTGGGGACTAGCGGGGGGGCAGATACGCAGTATTTT	CASSLGTSGGADTQYF	NA	TRBV5-1	TRBJ2-3	16	TRBD2
TGTGCCAGCAGCTTACAGGGGAACTATGGCTACACCTTC	CASSLQGNYGYTF	NA	TRBV7-8	TRBJ1-2	13	NA
TGTGCCAGCAGTTCCAGCCCCCAGGATATTAGCAATCAGCCCCAGCATTTT	CASSSSPQDISNQPQHF	medium-sized	TRBV2	TRBJ1-5	17	NA
TGTGCCAGCAGCTTTCAGCCGGGCACCGGGGAGCTGTTTTTT	CASSFQPGTGELFF	few	TRBV11-2	TRBJ2-2	14	NA
TGTGCCAGCAGTGAAGCGCTGGGCAGGGCAAGGTACGAGCAGTACTTC	CASSEALGRARYEQYF	once	TRBV6-1	TRBJ2-7	16	NA
TGCGCCAGCAGCTTGGCCCTGCGGCGTATATCCTACAATGAGCAGTTCTTC	CASSLALRRISYNEQFF	NA	TRBV5-1	TRBJ2-1	17	NA
TGTGCCAGCTGCCGGCCGGGGTCATACAATGAGCAGTTCTTC	CASCRPGSYNEQFF	NA	TRBV28	TRBJ2-1	14	NA
TGTGCCAGTAGTCCCCCCGGGACAGGGATATCCGAGCAGTACTTC	CASSPPGTGISEQYF	NA	TRBV19	TRBJ2-7	15	TRBD1
TGTGCCAGCTCACCGCTCGCCGTATCCGTGCAGTCCGCTCAGCCCCAGCATTTT	CASSPLAVSVQSAQPQHF	once	TRBV18	TRBJ1-5	18	NA
TGTGCCAGCAGTGACTTCCCTGACAGGAACTATGGCTACACCTTC	CASSDFPDRNYGYTF	NA	TRBV6-4	TRBJ1-2	15	NA